Listed here are 18 T cell receptor beta chains from one sample, sequenced in a study of blood T cell repertoires in COVID-19 (TCRdb year 2020). The library was obtained by the immunoSEQ multiplex PCR assay. Imported from immuneACCESS, the table was reduced by TCRdb to in-frame sequences with V and J called. These copies leave out some clones; in studies compared against another copy, an unresolved V gene accounts for under half, and the cause of the remainder is not known. This sample gives about 370,000 clones in total; 89% of them show up just once. The ten largest make up 3% of the sample. Sequencing was done on a sample of peripheral blood. The receptors were sampled from a woman aged 25 to 39 with COVID-19, enrolled during active disease.

The V gene is TRBV28, the J gene TRBJ2-7; maybe TRBD2 (6 bases). V gave up 5 bases and J gave up 2 bases, with 13 bases separating them. In germline, CDR1 is MDHEN, CDR2 SYDVKM. The CDR3 length is 14 residues. CDR3 DNA sequence: TGTGCCAGCAGTCCGACGGGGGTCGCCTACGAGCAGTACTTC. This sequence encodes CASSPTGVAYEQYF.

The chain has TRBV28 and TRBJ1-2; 7 nucleotides agree with TRBD1. This CDR3 has 14 amino acids. The trim removed 6 bases at V and 3 bases at J, leaving 7 bases unmatched. Germline CDR1 MDHEN, CDR2 SYDVKM. In DNA form, the CDR3 reads TGTGCCAGCAGAAGCCATACAGGGGACTATGGCTACACCTTC. This codes for CASRSHTGDYGYTF.

The rearrangement links TRBV27 to TRBJ2-3; 9 bases are shared with TRBD2. V lost 1 base, J lost 4 bases, and 3 bases stayed unmatched. This CDR3 region has 15 residues. CDR1 is MNHEY and CDR2 is SMNVEV in the germline V gene (reference sequence). This CDR3 is CASSLFSGSSDTQYF. The CDR3 DNA follows: TGTGCCAGCAGTTTATTTAGCGGGAGCTCAGATACGCAGTATTTT.

The gene calls are TRBV7-2 and TRBJ2-5; 10 positions agree with TRBD2. V gave up 2 bases and J gave up 4 bases; unmatched junction bases: 7. CDR3 length: 16 amino acids. The V gene's germline CDR1 is SGHTA and CDR2 FQGNSA. CDR3 nucleotides: TGTGCCAGCAGCTTAACCAGCGGGGGGGCGGGAGAGACCCAGTACTTC. Translated, it gives CASSLTSGGAGETQYF.

This chain uses TRBV12-3 or TRBV12-4 with TRBJ1-2; D ambiguous. This CDR3 contains 12 residues. The germline V and J ends were trimmed by 3 bases and 4 bases, with 6 bases remaining between them. This CDR3 reads CASSFAGYGYTF. The CDR3 DNA sequence: TGTGCCAGCAGTTTTGCGGGCTATGGCTACACCTTC.

The chain employs TRBV4-2 and TRBJ2-1; D is possibly TRBD2 (6 bases). CDR1 is LGHNA and CDR2 is YNFKEQ in the germline V gene. V was trimmed by 3 bases and J by 8 bases, leaving 14 bases between them. This CDR3 is 14 amino acids long. The CDR3 nucleotides are TGTGCCAGCAGCCAGAGACTAGAGCCCGATGAGCAGTTCTTC. Translation gives CASSQRLEPDEQFF.

The J gene is TRBJ2-3, the V gene TRBV3-1 (or the pseudogene TRBV3-2), with TRBD2 matching 7 bases. V shed 6 bases and J 4 bases; nucleotides not matched to a gene: 13. This CDR3 is built from 16 residues. Germline V gives CDR1 LGHDT, CDR2 YNNKEL (reference sequence). CDR3 sequence (DNA): TGTGCCAGCAGTCCCTGGGACGGACGGGGGGCAGATACGCAGTATTTT. This encodes CASSPWDGRGADTQYF.

This clone was counted a single time. This rearrangement joins TRBV6-5 to TRBJ2-1; 10 nucleotides agree with TRBD1. The CDR3 runs to 15 residues. Germline CDR1 reads MNHEY; CDR2 reads SVGAGI. V lost 6 bases to trimming and J lost 2 bases; unmatched junction nucleotides: 4. The CDR3 bases are TGTGCCAGCAGGGACAGGGGGAAAGCCTACAATGAGCAGTTCTTC. The encoded protein is CASRDRGKAYNEQFF.

The genes are TRBV7-2 and TRBJ1-1; D gene uncertain. Germline V gene data show CDR1 as SGHTA and CDR2 as FQGNSA. Trimming removed 5 bases at V and 3 bases at J, with 16 bases between. This CDR3 comprises 15 residues. The CDR3 loop is CASSPFAGGDTEAFF. Here the CDR3 DNA reads TGTGCCAGCAGCCCCTTCGCAGGAGGAGACACTGAAGCTTTCTTT.

The rearrangement joins TRBV19 to TRBJ1-5; D is ambiguous. The germline CDR1 and CDR2 sequences are LNHDA and SQIVND (reference sequence). Trimming left V 5 bases short and J 6 bases short, with 8 bases between. The CDR3 runs to 12 residues. CDR3 loop: CASSLTGQPQHF. Written as DNA, the CDR3 is TGTGCCAGTAGTCTTACGGGTCAGCCCCAGCATTTT.

The count of this clone is one. J is TRBJ1-1 and V is TRBV28; TRBD1 might be the D (5 bases). The CDR3 consists of 13 residues. Germline V lookup: CDR1 MDHEN, CDR2 SYDVKM. V was pared by 7 bases and J by 6 bases, with 15 bases between. CDR3 in DNA: TGTGCCAGCACTCACATGATGGGGCCTGAAGCTTTCTTT. Protein: CASTHMMGPEAFF.

This clone is a singleton in its sample. This chain connects TRBV4-1 to TRBJ1-2; a weak D match, TRBD1 (5 bases). Germline assignment: CDR1 MGHRA and CDR2 YSYEKL. V lost 0 bases, J lost 4 bases, and 12 bases lay in between. The CDR3 loop spans 15 amino acids. The CDR3 region has the DNA TGCGCCAGCAGCCAAGATGCAGGGCAGGTCTATGGCTACACCTTC. Translation: CASSQDAGQVYGYTF.

The V and J genes are TRBV18 and TRBJ2-3, with TRBD1 identical over 10 bases. The CDR3 is made up of 16 amino acids. In germline, CDR1 is KGHSH, CDR2 LQKENI. After removal of 3 bases from V and 3 bases from J, the junction contained 6 bases not matched to a gene. The DNA of the CDR3 is TGTGCCAGCTCACCCCGACAGGGGGCCGGGACAGATACGCAGTATTTT. This translates into CASSPRQGAGTDTQYF.

The V call is TRBV5-1, the J call TRBJ2-3; D call uncertain. The CDR3 is 14 residues long. The germline V gene encodes CDR1 SGHRS and CDR2 YFSETQ. Between the trimmed V and J ends, which lost 4 bases and 0 bases, there was a span of 9 bases. CDR3 region: CASSSQTSTDTQYF. For the CDR3, the DNA is TGCGCCAGCAGCAGCCAAACTAGCACAGATACGCAGTATTTT.

The V gene is TRBV27, the J gene TRBJ2-3; possibly TRBD2 for D (6 bases). CDR3 length equals 14 residues. Trimming took off 6 bases at V and 2 bases at J, with 12 bases between the two ends. Germline assignment: CDR1 MNHEY and CDR2 SMNVEV (reference sequence). The CDR3 reads CASRPTSHTDTQYF. CDR3 DNA sequence: TGTGCCAGCAGGCCTACTAGCCACACAGATACGCAGTATTTT.

This chain uses TRBV6-2 or TRBV6-3 with TRBJ2-1, with 10 bases identical to TRBD2. Per germline, CDR1 MNHEY and CDR2 SVGEGT. The CDR3 extends over 19 amino acids. Unmatched junction bases numbered 13, after V lost 0 bases and J lost 5 bases. The CDR3 loop reads CASSYSTIAGGNTDNEQFF. The CDR3 DNA reads TGTGCCAGCAGTTACTCGACGATAGCGGGAGGAAACACCGACAATGAGCAGTTCTTC.

This clone was found once. The chain combines TRBV18 with TRBJ1-1, with 9 nucleotides matching TRBD1. Germline lookup yields CDR1 KGHSH and CDR2 LQKENI. CDR3 size: 17 residues. V lost 2 bases and J lost 0; bases outside the gene matches: 7. CDR3 coding DNA: TGTGCCAGCTCACCAACCTTGACAGGGGGAATGAACACTGAAGCTTTCTTT. Its translation is CASSPTLTGGMNTEAFF. Full variable domain (missing parts from reference TRBV18 and TRBJ1-1): NAGVMQNPRHLVRRRGQEARLRCSPMKGHSHVYWYRQLPEEGLKFMVYLQKENIIDESGMPKERFSAEFPKEGPSILRIQQVVRGDSAAYFCASSPTLTGGMNTEAFFGQGTRLTVV.

In its sample, this clone was seen once. The chain links TRBV7-8 to TRBJ1-2; TRBD1 matches 8 bases. The CDR3 totals 17 residues. Germline V gene data show CDR1 as SGHVS and CDR2 as FQNEAQ. V gave up 4 bases and J gave up 4 bases; unmatched junction bases: 14. CDR3 nucleotides: TGTGCCAGCAGCTCCTTCCCCGACAGGGGCAAATCCTATGGCTACACCTTC. Amino acids: CASSSFPDRGKSYGYTF.